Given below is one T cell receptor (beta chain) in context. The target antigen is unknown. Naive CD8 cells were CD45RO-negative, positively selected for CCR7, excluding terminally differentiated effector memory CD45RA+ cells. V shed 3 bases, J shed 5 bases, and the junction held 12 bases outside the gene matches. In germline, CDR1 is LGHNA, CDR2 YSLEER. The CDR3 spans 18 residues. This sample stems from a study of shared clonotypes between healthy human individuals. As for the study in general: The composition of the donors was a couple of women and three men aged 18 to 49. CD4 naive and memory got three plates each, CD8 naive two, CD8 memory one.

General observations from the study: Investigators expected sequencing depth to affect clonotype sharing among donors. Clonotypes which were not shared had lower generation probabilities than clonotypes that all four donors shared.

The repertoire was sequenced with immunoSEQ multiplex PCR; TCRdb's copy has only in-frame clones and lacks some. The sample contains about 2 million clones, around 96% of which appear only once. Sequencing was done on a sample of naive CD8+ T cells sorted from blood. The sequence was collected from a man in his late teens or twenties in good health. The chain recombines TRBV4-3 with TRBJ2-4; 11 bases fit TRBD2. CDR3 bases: TGCGCCAGCAGCCACCAACTAGCGGGAGAGGGGTTCGAAAACATTCAGTACTTC. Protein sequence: CASSHQLAGEGFENIQYF.